This T cell receptor beta chain derives from a study of blood T cell repertoires in COVID-19. Study background: Samples taken during acute and convalescent COVID-19 were collected in the United States, Italy and Spain. The analysed material was cDNA or gDNA that came from T cells, B-cell-depleted T cells, or PBMCs.

In the source study's methods: Reference gene primer amplification gave nucleated cell count estimates. Data came from immunoSEQ multiplex PCR; TCRdb stores just in-frame clones and leaves some out. V and J calls plus clone size are reproduced from that table; the DNA served to infer D and trimming. Of 350,000 to 500,000 clones in the sample, about 90% were seen once. With 4 bases clipped from V and 0 bases from J, the junction kept 6 bases outside the gene matches. The germline V gene encodes CDR1 MNHEY and CDR2 SMNVEV (reference sequence). The CDR3 consists of 17 residues. Sequenced sample: peripheral blood. The chain combines TRBV27 with TRBJ2-2, with 9 nucleotides matching TRBD2. The sequence was collected from a young man with COVID-19, enrolled during active disease. The CDR3: CASSSSGETPNTGELFF. The CDR3 bases are TGTGCCAGCAGTTCTAGCGGGGAAACGCCGAACACCGGGGAGCTGTTTTTT.